This record concerns one T cell receptor beta chain sequence. The antigen is not known. The sample originates from a study of CD8+ T cells in alopecia areata. Study summary: Treatment of the treated patients consisted of oral tofacitinib, 5 to 10 mg twice daily. Findings and caveats of the study: Normal skin contains resident alphabeta T cells, and these are also sequenced in scalp samples. Scalp clonality decreased significantly with tofacitinib, and so did expanded CD8+ clones among the top 100.

cDNA serving as the sequencing template came from extracted, reverse transcribed RNA. Generated by immunoSEQ multiplex PCR, the TCRdb table keeps only in-frame clones and is missing some. The sample records about 140,000 clones, roughly four fifths being singletons. Stated treatment: oral pan-JAK inhibitor, 5-10 mg twice daily. Lesional scalp tissue (obtained by punch biopsy) and peripheral blood were collected from alopecia areata patients. The V end was cut by 8 bases, the J end by 3 bases, with 8 bases between. Germline values: CDR1 ENHRY, CDR2 SYGVKD. CDR3 length equals 13 residues. The clonotype was recovered from a human donor with alopecia areata. The gene calls are TRBV10-3 and TRBJ2-6, with D possibly being TRBD2 (6 bases). The source material was CD8+ T cells sorted from blood, sampled at week 4, from a patient treated with tofacitinib. DNA of the CDR3: TGTGCCATCCACGGGGGTGGGGCCAACGTCCTGACTTTC. It codes for CAIHGGGANVLTF.